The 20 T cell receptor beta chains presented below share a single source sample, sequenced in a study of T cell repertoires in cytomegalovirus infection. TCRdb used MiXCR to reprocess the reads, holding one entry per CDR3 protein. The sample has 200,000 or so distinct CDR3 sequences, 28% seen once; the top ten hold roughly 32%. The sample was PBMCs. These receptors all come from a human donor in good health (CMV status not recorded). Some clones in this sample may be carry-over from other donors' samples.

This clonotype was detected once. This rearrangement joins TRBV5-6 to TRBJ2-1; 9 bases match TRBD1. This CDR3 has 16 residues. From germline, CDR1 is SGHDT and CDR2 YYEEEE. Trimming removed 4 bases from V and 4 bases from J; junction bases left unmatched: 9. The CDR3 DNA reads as TGTGCCAGCAGCCCGAACTCCGGGACAGGGTACAATGAGCAGTTCTTC. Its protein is CASSPNSGTGYNEQFF. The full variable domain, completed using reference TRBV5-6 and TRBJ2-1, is DAGVTQSPTHLIKTRGQQVTLRCSPKSGHDTVSWYQQALGQGPQFIFQYYEEEERQRGNFPDRFSGHQFPNYSSELNVNALLLGDSALYLCASSPNSGTGYNEQFFGPGTRLTVL.

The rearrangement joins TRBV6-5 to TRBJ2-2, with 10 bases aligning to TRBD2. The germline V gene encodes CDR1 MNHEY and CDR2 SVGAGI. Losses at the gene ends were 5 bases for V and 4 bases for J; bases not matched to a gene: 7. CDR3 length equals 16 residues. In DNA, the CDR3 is TGTGCCAGCAGTCCGAGGACTAGCGGTGGCACCGGGGAGCTGTTTTTT. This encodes CASSPRTSGGTGELFF.

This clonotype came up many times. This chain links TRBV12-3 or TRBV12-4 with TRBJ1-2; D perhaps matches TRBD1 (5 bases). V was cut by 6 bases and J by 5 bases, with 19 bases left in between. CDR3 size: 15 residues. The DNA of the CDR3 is TGTGCCAGCAGCCCCGACACGCTCGGGGGGTATGGCTACACCTTC. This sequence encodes CASSPDTLGGYGYTF.

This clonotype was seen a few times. The CDR3 DNA reads TGTGCCTGGAGTGTCAGACAGAACACTGAAGCTTTCTTT. This encodes CAWSVRQNTEAFF. The V gene is TRBV30, the J gene TRBJ1-1; D not resolved. The CDR3 contains 13 residues. Germline-derived CDR1 and CDR2 are GTSNPN and SVGIG (reference sequence). With 0 bases removed from V and 1 base from J, the gap between germline ends came to 6 bases. Using reference TRBV30 and TRBJ1-1 for the parts outside the CDR3, the full variable domain is SQTIHQWPATLVQPVGSPLSLECTVEGTSNPNLYWYRQAAGRGLQLLFYSVGIGQISSEVPQNLSASRPQDRQFILSSKKLLLSDSGFYLCAWSVRQNTEAFFGQGTRLTVV.

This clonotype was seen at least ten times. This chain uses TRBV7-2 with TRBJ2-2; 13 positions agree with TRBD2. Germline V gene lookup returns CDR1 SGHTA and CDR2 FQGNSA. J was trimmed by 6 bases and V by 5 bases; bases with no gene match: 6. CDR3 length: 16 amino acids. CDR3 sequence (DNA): TGTGCCAGCAGCCTTACTAGCGGGGGGGCCCCCGGGGAGCTGTTTTTT. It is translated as CASSLTSGGAPGELFF.

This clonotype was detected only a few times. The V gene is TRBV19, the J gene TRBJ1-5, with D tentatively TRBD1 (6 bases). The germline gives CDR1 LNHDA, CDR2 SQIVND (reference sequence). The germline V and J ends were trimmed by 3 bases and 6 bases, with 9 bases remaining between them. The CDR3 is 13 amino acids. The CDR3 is CASSITGSQPQHF. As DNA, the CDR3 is TGTGCCAGTAGTATTACAGGGAGTCAGCCCCAGCATTTT.

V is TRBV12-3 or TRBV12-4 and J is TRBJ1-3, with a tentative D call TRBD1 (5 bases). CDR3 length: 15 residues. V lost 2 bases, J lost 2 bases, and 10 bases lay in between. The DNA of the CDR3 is TGTGCCAGCAGTTTACGGGGGGTCCCTGGAAACACCATATATTTT. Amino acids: CASSLRGVPGNTIYF.

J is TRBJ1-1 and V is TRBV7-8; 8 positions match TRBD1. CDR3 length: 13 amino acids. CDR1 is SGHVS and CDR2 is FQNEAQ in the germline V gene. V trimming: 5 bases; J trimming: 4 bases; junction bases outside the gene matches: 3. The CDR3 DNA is TGTGCCAGCAGCCGGGACAGGATCACTGAAGCTTTCTTT. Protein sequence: CASSRDRITEAFF. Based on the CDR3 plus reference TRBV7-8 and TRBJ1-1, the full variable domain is GAGVSQSPRYKVAKRGQDVALRCDPISGHVSLFWYQQALGQGPEFLTYFQNEAQLDKSGLPSDRFFAERPEGSVSTLKIQRTQQEDSAVYLCASSRDRITEAFFGQGTRLTVV.

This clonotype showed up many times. Here the CDR3 DNA reads TGTGCCAGCAGCTTACCCGGTACAGGGGGCGTACAAGCTTTCTTT. Amino acid sequence: CASSLPGTGGVQAFF. The chain has TRBV7-2 and TRBJ1-1; 9 bases fit TRBD1. The CDR3 spans 15 residues. The V gene's germline CDR1 is SGHTA and CDR2 FQGNSA. V lost 2 bases, J lost 9 bases, and 10 bases stayed unmatched.

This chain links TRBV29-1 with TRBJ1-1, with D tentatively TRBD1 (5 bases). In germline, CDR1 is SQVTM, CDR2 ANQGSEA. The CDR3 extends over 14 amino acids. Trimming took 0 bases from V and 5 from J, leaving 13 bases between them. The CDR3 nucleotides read TGCAGCGTTGAAGATCCATCCAGGGTAACTGAAGCTTTCTTT. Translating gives CSVEDPSRVTEAFF.

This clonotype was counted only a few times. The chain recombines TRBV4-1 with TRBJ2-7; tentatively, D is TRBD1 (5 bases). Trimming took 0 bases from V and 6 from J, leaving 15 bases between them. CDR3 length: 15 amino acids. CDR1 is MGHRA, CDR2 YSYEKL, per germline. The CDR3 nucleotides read TGCGCCAGCAGCCAAGATTTAGGGGTGACGGGCGAGCAGTACTTC. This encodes CASSQDLGVTGEQYF.

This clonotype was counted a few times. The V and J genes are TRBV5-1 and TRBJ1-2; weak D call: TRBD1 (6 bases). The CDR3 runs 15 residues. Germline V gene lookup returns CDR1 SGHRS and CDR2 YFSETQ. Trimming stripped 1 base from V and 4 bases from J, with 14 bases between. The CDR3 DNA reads TGCGCCAGCAGCTTGTCCGGGCAGGGGACCTATGGCTACACCTTC. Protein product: CASSLSGQGTYGYTF.

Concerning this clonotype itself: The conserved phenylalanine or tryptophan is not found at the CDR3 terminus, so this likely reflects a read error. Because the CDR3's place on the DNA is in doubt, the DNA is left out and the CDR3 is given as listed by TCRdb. The CDR3 is CASSVGSTI. This sequence joins TRBV2 and TRBJ2-1. CDR1 is SNHLY, CDR2 FYNNEI, per germline. 9 amino acids form the CDR3, both terminal residues included.

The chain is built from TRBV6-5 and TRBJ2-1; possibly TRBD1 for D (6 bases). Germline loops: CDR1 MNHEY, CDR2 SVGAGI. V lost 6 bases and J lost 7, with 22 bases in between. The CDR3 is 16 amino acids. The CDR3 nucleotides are TGTGCCAGCAGACTATCCACCAGGGGCGAGAGGAATGAGCAGTTCTTC. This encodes CASRLSTRGERNEQFF.

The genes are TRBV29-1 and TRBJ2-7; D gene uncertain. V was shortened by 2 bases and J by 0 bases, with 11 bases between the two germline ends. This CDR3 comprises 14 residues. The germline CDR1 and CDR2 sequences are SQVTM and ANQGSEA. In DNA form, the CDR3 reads TGCAGCGTTGAAAATCCTTTGAGCTCCTACGAGCAGTACTTC. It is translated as CSVENPLSSYEQYF.

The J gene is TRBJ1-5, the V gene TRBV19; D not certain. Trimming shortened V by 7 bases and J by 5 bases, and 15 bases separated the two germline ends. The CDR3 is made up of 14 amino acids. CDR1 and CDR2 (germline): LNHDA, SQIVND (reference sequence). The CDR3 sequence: CASNWAAAYQPQHF. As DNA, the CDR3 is TGTGCCAGTAATTGGGCGGCAGCCTATCAGCCCCAGCATTTT.

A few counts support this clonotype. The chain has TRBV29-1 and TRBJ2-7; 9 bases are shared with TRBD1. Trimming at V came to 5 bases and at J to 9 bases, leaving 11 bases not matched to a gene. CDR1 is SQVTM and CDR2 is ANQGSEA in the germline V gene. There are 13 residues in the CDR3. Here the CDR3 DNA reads TGCAGCGTTTCGGGACAGGGAGTGCAAGGGCAGTACTTC. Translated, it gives CSVSGQGVQGQYF.

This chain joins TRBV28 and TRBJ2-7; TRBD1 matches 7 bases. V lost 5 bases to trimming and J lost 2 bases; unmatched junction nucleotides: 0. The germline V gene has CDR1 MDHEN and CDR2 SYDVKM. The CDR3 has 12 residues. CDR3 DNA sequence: TGTGCCAGCAGTACAGGGGCCTACGAGCAGTACTTC. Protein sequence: CASSTGAYEQYF.

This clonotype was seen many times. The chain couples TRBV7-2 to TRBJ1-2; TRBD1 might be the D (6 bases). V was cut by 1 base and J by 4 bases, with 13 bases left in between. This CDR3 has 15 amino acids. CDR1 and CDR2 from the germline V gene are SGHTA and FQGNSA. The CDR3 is CASSLDRQDPYGYTF. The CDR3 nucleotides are TGTGCCAGCAGCTTAGATCGACAGGACCCCTATGGCTACACCTTC.

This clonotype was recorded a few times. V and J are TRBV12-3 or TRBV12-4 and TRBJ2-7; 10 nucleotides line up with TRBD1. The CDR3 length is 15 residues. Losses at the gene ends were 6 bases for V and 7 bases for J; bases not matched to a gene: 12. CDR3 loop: CASSRLVGTGAEQYF. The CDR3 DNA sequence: TGTGCCAGCAGCCGCCTTGTTGGGACAGGGGCGGAGCAGTACTTC.